Each of the 32 T cell receptor beta chains below was sequenced from the same sample in a study of blood T cell repertoires in COVID-19. Data came from immunoSEQ multiplex PCR; TCRdb stores just in-frame clones and leaves some out. This sample has 300,000 to 400,000 clones; approximately 90% occur once, and the top ten carry around 1%. Sequenced sample: PBMCs or T cells enriched from blood (not recorded which). These receptor sequences come from a man younger than 30 who had recovered from COVID-19.

This chain joins TRBV3-1 (or the pseudogene TRBV3-2) and TRBJ2-1; the match to TRBD2 covers 7 bases. The length of the CDR3 is 14 residues. The V gene's germline CDR1 is LGHDT and CDR2 YNNKEL (reference sequence). Losses at the gene ends were 3 bases for V and 2 bases for J; bases not matched to a gene: 1. CDR3 coding DNA: TGTGCCAGCAGCCAGGGGACTACCTACAATGAGCAGTTCTTC. Protein sequence: CASSQGTTYNEQFF.

This chain uses TRBV6-5 with TRBJ1-1; 8 nucleotides align to TRBD1. The V and J ends lost 7 bases and 1 base, in that order; junction bases with no gene match: 5. Per germline, CDR1 MNHEY and CDR2 SVGAGI. The CDR3 contains 14 residues. CDR3 sequence (DNA): TGTGCCAGCACCTCCGGGACAGGGAACACTGAAGCTTTCTTT. It codes for CASTSGTGNTEAFF.

This sequence joins TRBV18 and TRBJ2-4; possibly TRBD1 for D (5 bases). Trimming took 4 bases from V and 8 from J, leaving 12 bases between them. Germline V gives CDR1 KGHSH, CDR2 LQKENI. The CDR3 is 13 amino acids. The CDR3 loop reads CASSLGVEHIQYF. CDR3 DNA: TGTGCCAGCTCACTAGGGGTGGAGCACATTCAGTACTTC.

The V gene is TRBV25-1, the J gene TRBJ2-3; D may be TRBD1 (6 bases). Germline V gene sequence: CDR1 MGHDK, CDR2 SYGVNS. The length of the CDR3 is 15 residues. V gave up 3 bases and J gave up 2 bases, with 12 bases separating them. The CDR3 DNA reads as TGTGCCAGCAGTGACCCCCGGGACAACACAGATACGCAGTATTTT. Translation: CASSDPRDNTDTQYF. Using reference TRBV25-1 and TRBJ2-3 for the parts outside the CDR3, the full variable domain is EADIYQTPRYLVIGTGKKITLECSQTMGHDKMYWYQQDPGMELHLIHYSYGVNSTEKGDLSSESTVSRIRTEHFPLTLESARPSHTSQYLCASSDPRDNTDTQYFGPGTRLTVL.

This clone has more than one count but fewer than ten. The J gene is TRBJ2-1, the V gene TRBV2; 11 positions agree with TRBD2. Trimming cost V 6 bases and J 0 bases; bases outside gene matches: 4. The CDR3 covers 16 residues. Germline V gene data show CDR1 as SNHLY and CDR2 as FYNNEI. CDR3 bases: TGTGCCAGCAGCGAGGGGACTAGCGGCTCCTACAATGAGCAGTTCTTC. Its translation is CASSEGTSGSYNEQFF.

The chain combines TRBV6-5 with TRBJ2-7, with 8 positions matching TRBD1. This CDR3 region has 14 residues. V was clipped by 5 bases and J by 2 bases; unmatched bases: 5. Germline CDR1 and CDR2: MNHEY and SVGAGI. The CDR3 reads CASSPRTGTYEQYF. Here the CDR3 DNA reads TGTGCCAGCAGTCCTCGGACAGGGACCTACGAGCAGTACTTC.

V usage is TRBV18 and J usage is TRBJ1-1, with D possibly matching TRBD1 (5 bases). The CDR3 contains 16 residues. The V and J ends lost 3 bases and 7 bases respectively, with 21 bases between them. Germline-derived CDR1 and CDR2 are KGHSH and LQKENI. The CDR3 region has the DNA TGTGCCAGCTCACCTAATATTAACAGCAGGGAAGGTGAAGCTTTCTTT. Residues: CASSPNINSREGEAFF.

This sequence joins TRBV11-1 and TRBJ2-5; D uncertain. Between the trimmed V and J ends, which lost 5 bases and 5 bases, there was a span of 15 bases. The CDR3 totals 14 residues. Germline V gives CDR1 SGHAT, CDR2 FQDESV (reference sequence). The CDR3 DNA sequence: TGTGCCAGCAGCCGCGGCGGCGGCGGTGAGACCCAGTACTTC. Amino acids: CASSRGGGGETQYF. The full variable domain, rest sourced from reference TRBV11-1 and TRBJ2-5, is EAEVAQSPRYKITEKSQAVAFWCDPISGHATLYWYRQILGQGPELLVQFQDESVVDDSQLPKDRFSAERLKGVDSTLKIQPAELGDSAMYLCASSRGGGGETQYFGPGTRLLVL.

The chain is built from TRBV29-1 and TRBJ2-1; D is possibly TRBD2 (6 bases). Germline V gene data show CDR1 as SQVTM and CDR2 as ANQGSEA. The length of the CDR3 is 17 residues. The V end lost 6 bases, the J end lost 9 bases, and 30 bases lay between the germline ends. The CDR3 protein is CSVPTRTLSVVQSEQFF. CDR3 in DNA: TGCAGCGTACCGACTAGAACCTTATCGGTCGTCCAGAGTGAGCAGTTCTTC.

V is TRBV4-2 and J is TRBJ2-1; 11 bases are shared with TRBD2. Germline CDR1 and CDR2: LGHNA and YNFKEQ. Trimming removed 0 bases from V and 6 bases from J; junction bases left unmatched: 4. The CDR3 is 16 amino acids. The CDR3 is CASSQDSSGGTNEQFF. The CDR3 DNA reads TGTGCCAGCAGCCAAGATTCTAGCGGGGGGACCAATGAGCAGTTCTTC.

This chain links TRBV19 with TRBJ1-5; TRBD1 aligns across 12 bases. Germline V gene sequence: CDR1 LNHDA, CDR2 SQIVND (reference sequence). The CDR3 has 16 residues. After removal of 11 bases from V and 3 bases from J, the junction contained 11 bases not matched to a gene. The CDR3 is CACSPGQGAPNQPQHF. CDR3 bases: TGTGCCTGCTCCCCGGGACAGGGGGCCCCCAATCAGCCCCAGCATTTT.

The rearrangement links TRBV5-6 to TRBJ2-2; the match to TRBD2 covers 8 bases. The CDR3 contains 16 residues. CDR1 SGHDT and CDR2 YYEEEE come from the germline V gene. J was trimmed by 5 bases and V by 4 bases; bases with no gene match: 10. For the CDR3, the DNA is TGTGCCAGCAGCCTGGGACTAGTTAAGCGTACCGGGGAGCTGTTTTTT. Amino acid sequence: CASSLGLVKRTGELFF. The full variable domain, in which reference TRBV5-6 and TRBJ2-2 provide the parts outside the CDR3, is DAGVTQSPTHLIKTRGQQVTLRCSPKSGHDTVSWYQQALGQGPQFIFQYYEEEERQRGNFPDRFSGHQFPNYSSELNVNALLLGDSALYLCASSLGLVKRTGELFFGEGSRLTVL.

The rearrangement uses TRBV3-1 (or the pseudogene TRBV3-2) and TRBJ2-3; D remains ambiguous. Germline V gene lookup returns CDR1 LGHDT and CDR2 YNNKEL (reference sequence). Deletions cut 8 bases from V and 1 base from J, with 22 bases between. The CDR3 loop spans 17 amino acids. CDR3 loop: CASRELKIDQGTDTQYF. In nucleotides, the CDR3 is TGTGCCAGCCGCGAACTTAAAATAGATCAGGGCACAGATACGCAGTATTTT.

The genes are TRBV29-1 and TRBJ1-4, with a possible D match to TRBD1 (5 bases). This CDR3 comprises 13 residues. Germline loops: CDR1 SQVTM, CDR2 ANQGSEA. With 6 bases removed from V and 4 bases from J, the gap between germline ends came to 12 bases. CDR3 amino acids: CSVMTVFNEKLFF. The CDR3 region has the DNA TGCAGCGTCATGACAGTTTTTAATGAAAAACTGTTTTTT.

On this clone itself: Since the CDR3 does not end with the conserved phenylalanine or tryptophan, this likely comes from a read error. No DNA is shown, since the ends of the CDR3 on it are uncertain; the CDR3 is the one TCRdb lists. The rearrangement joins TRBV12-3 or TRBV12-4 to TRBJ2-2; the D segment call TRBD2 is taken from the table without a DNA check. The CDR3 length is 11 residues, termini included. The CDR3 sequence is CASSSRRLFTS.

V and J are TRBV5-4 and TRBJ2-5; D may be TRBD1 (6 bases). Per germline, CDR1 SGHNT and CDR2 YYREEE (reference sequence). CDR3 length: 15 amino acids. Trimming stripped 1 base from V and 0 bases from J, with 10 bases between. The CDR3 DNA reads TGTGCCAGCAGCTTGAACGGACAGAACCAAGAGACCCAGTACTTC. Its translation: CASSLNGQNQETQYF.

The chain recombines TRBV11-2 with TRBJ2-7, with TRBD1 as a possible D gene (6 bases). This CDR3 spans 14 amino acids. From germline, CDR1 is SGHAT and CDR2 FQNNGV. Trimming removed 0 bases at V and 5 bases at J, with 11 bases between. In DNA, the CDR3 is TGTGCCAGCAGCTTAGATCGAGGGACAAACGAGCAGTACTTC. Translating it yields CASSLDRGTNEQYF.

J is TRBJ1-1 and V is TRBV7-3; D uncertain. Trimming stripped 3 bases from V and 3 bases from J, with 8 bases between. The CDR3 spans 13 residues. Per the germline V gene, CDR1 is SGHTA and CDR2 is FQGTGA. CDR3 sequence: CASSFFEYTEAFF. In DNA form, the CDR3 reads TGTGCCAGCAGCTTTTTCGAGTACACTGAAGCTTTCTTT.

V gene TRBV7-3 combines with J gene TRBJ2-1; 10 bases align to TRBD1. In germline, CDR1 is SGHTA, CDR2 FQGTGA. The CDR3 totals 15 residues. The J segment lost 9 bases and the V segment lost 0 bases, leaving 5 bases of the junction unmatched. CDR3 in DNA: TGTGCCAGCAGCTTAACGTTCGGGACAGGGGTTGAGCAGTTCTTC. Amino acids: CASSLTFGTGVEQFF.

This clone came up a few times. The rearrangement uses TRBV6-4 and TRBJ2-1, with 8 bases that match TRBD2. CDR1 MRHNA and CDR2 SNTAGT come from the germline V gene. The CDR3 runs 15 residues. J lost 6 bases, V lost 2 bases, and 6 bases had no gene match. The CDR3 loop is CASSDTSGGANEQFF. The CDR3 DNA reads TGTGCCAGCAGTGACACTTCCGGGGGGGCCAATGAGCAGTTCTTC.

This clone was counted once. The V gene is TRBV18, the J gene TRBJ2-7, with a possible D match to TRBD1 (6 bases). This CDR3 contains 12 residues. Trimming took off 5 bases at V and 1 base at J, with 6 bases between the two ends. Germline CDR1 and CDR2: KGHSH and LQKENI. The CDR3 protein is CASSGQSYEQYF. The CDR3 bases are TGTGCCAGCTCAGGACAGTCCTACGAGCAGTACTTC.

The V call is TRBV4-2, the J call TRBJ1-1, with a weak D call TRBD1 (6 bases). Germline values: CDR1 LGHNA, CDR2 YNFKEQ. CDR3 size: 15 residues. Trimming removed 3 bases from V and 5 bases from J, with 16 bases in between. DNA for the CDR3: TGTGCCAGCAGCCAGGAAGGACAGCGTAGGACTGAAGCTTTCTTT. Translation gives CASSQEGQRRTEAFF.

The chain recombines TRBV9 with TRBJ1-1, with a weak D call TRBD1 (6 bases). The ends were cut back, 0 bases at V and 5 bases at J, with 23 bases in the middle. The CDR3 totals 18 residues. From germline, CDR1 is SGDLS and CDR2 YYNGEE. The CDR3 DNA reads TGTGCCAGCAGCGTAGACCCTCTGGTCAGGGGTAGGAATACTGAAGCTTTCTTT. This sequence encodes CASSVDPLVRGRNTEAFF.

This chain uses TRBV7-2 with TRBJ2-5; a weak D match, TRBD2 (7 bases). V lost 2 bases and J lost 5, with 24 bases in between. Germline V lookup: CDR1 SGHTA, CDR2 FQGNSA. There are 18 residues in the CDR3. CDR3 sequence: CASSLRWAGAGAGETQYF. In DNA form, the CDR3 reads TGTGCCAGCAGCTTAAGATGGGCAGGGGCGGGAGCGGGGGAGACCCAGTACTTC.

The gene calls are TRBV19 and TRBJ1-5; D remains unclear. The CDR3 covers 17 residues. Germline assignment: CDR1 LNHDA and CDR2 SQIVND (reference sequence). Trimming removed 1 base from V and 0 bases from J, with 13 bases in between. CDR3 sequence: CASSIGNAGYSNQPQHF. The CDR3 bases are TGTGCCAGTAGTATAGGAAACGCAGGATATAGCAATCAGCCCCAGCATTTT.

CDR3 in DNA: TGTGCCAGCAGCCCGGAACCTAGATATGGCTACACCTTC. The encoded protein is CASSPEPRYGYTF. J is TRBJ1-2 and V is TRBV7-2; no clear D gene. V dropped 5 bases and J dropped 5 bases, with 12 bases sitting between them. Germline loops: CDR1 SGHTA, CDR2 FQGNSA. The CDR3 consists of 13 residues.

The chain carries TRBV3-1 (or the pseudogene TRBV3-2) and TRBJ1-1; possibly TRBD1 for D (6 bases). In germline, CDR1 is LGHDT, CDR2 YNNKEL (reference sequence). This CDR3 is built from 12 residues. Deletions cut 2 bases from V and 8 bases from J, with 9 bases between. The CDR3 here is CASSQRGQEAFF. The CDR3, as DNA: TGTGCCAGCAGCCAAAGGGGACAAGAAGCTTTCTTT.

The chain is built from TRBV7-6 and TRBJ2-7; tentatively, D is TRBD1 (6 bases). V dropped 2 bases and J dropped 3 bases, with 14 bases sitting between them. Germline CDR1 and CDR2: SGHVS and FNYEAQ. The CDR3 spans 15 residues. In DNA, the CDR3 is TGTGCCAGCAGCTTACGACGTTCAGGGGACTACGAGCAGTACTTC. Its translation is CASSLRRSGDYEQYF.

The chain uses TRBV5-1 and TRBJ2-2; D is uncertain. Germline lookup yields CDR1 SGHRS and CDR2 YFSETQ. CDR3 length: 15 residues. Trimming left V 5 bases short and J 5 bases short, with 16 bases between. CDR3 residues: CASRESMRETGELFF. CDR3 nucleotides: TGCGCCAGCAGGGAGAGCATGAGAGAGACCGGGGAGCTGTTTTTT.

The V call is TRBV28, the J call TRBJ2-1, with D possibly being TRBD1 (5 bases). V gave up 1 base and J gave up 9 bases, with 10 bases separating them. The CDR3 has 13 residues. Germline loops: CDR1 MDHEN, CDR2 SYDVKM. CDR3 amino acids: CASSLSGSGEQFF. The CDR3 nucleotides are TGTGCCAGCAGTTTATCAGGGTCGGGTGAGCAGTTCTTC.

The rearrangement uses TRBV9 and TRBJ1-2; TRBD1 matches 11 bases. CDR1 SGDLS and CDR2 YYNGEE come from the germline V gene. The ends lost 3 bases at V and 0 bases at J; junction bases unmatched: 10. The CDR3 has 18 residues. CDR3 bases: TGTGCCAGCAGCGGCACCGGGACAGGGGGTATAACTAACTATGGCTACACCTTC. Amino acid sequence: CASSGTGTGGITNYGYTF.

This sequence joins TRBV6-2 or TRBV6-3 and TRBJ2-7, with TRBD1 matching over 8 bases. The CDR3 is 16 residues long. Germline V gives CDR1 MNHEY, CDR2 SVGEGT. J was trimmed by 4 bases and V by 3 bases; bases with no gene match: 11. CDR3 DNA: TGTGCCAGCAGTTATGGTCTCGGACAGGGAGGTTACGAGCAGTACTTC. Its protein is CASSYGLGQGGYEQYF.